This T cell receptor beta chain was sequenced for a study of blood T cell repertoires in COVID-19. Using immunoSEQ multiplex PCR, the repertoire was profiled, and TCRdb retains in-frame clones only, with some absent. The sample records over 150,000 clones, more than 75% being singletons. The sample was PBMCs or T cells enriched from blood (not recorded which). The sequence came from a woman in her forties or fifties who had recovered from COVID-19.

CDR3 in amino acids: CSARVADEAFF. DNA of the CDR3: TGCAGTGCTAGAGTGGCAGATGAAGCTTTCTTT. The rearrangement links TRBV20-1 to TRBJ1-1; D not resolved. The V gene's germline CDR1 is DFQATT and CDR2 SNEGSKA (reference sequence). V lost 1 base and J 7 bases, leaving 7 bases between the germline ends. This CDR3 region has 11 residues.